The 9 T cell receptor beta chains given below trace back to one sample, sequenced in a study of beta chain features in type 1 diabetes. Their recognized antigens are unknown. Sequencing targeted expressed TCRB transcripts, as all isolated RNA had been reverse transcribed. The assay was immunoSEQ multiplex PCR, and TCRdb's table has in-frame clones only and misses some. The sample consists of some 660,000 clones, about 14% of them appearing once. The study's findings and limits: Shorter TCRB CDR3s, moderately but significantly so, marked every one of the four CD4+ subsets in Type 1 diabetes patients.

Sequenced sample: naive CD4+ T cells from blood. Receptors originate from a man younger than 35 with type 1 diabetes.

V and J are TRBV10-2 and TRBJ1-5; D gene ambiguous. Germline CDR1 is WSHSY and CDR2 is SAAADI. This CDR3 comprises 15 residues. V shed 2 bases and J shed 6 bases, with 14 bases lying between them. The CDR3 DNA reads TGCGCCAGCAGTGAGGCGGGAGGGAGGAGTCAGCCCCAGCATTTT. Its translation: CASSEAGGRSQPQHF.

A remark on this clone: Other DNA sequences from this sample encode an identical CDR3 as well. The chain recombines TRBV9 with TRBJ1-1; no reliable D call. Germline V lookup: CDR1 SGDLS, CDR2 YYNGEE. The CDR3 runs to 13 residues. The V end lost 0 bases, the J end lost 1 base, and 4 bases lay between the germline ends. The CDR3 here is CASSVAGNTEAFF. For the CDR3, the DNA is TGTGCCAGCAGCGTAGCAGGGAACACTGAAGCTTTCTTT. Supplemented by reference TRBV9 and TRBJ1-1, the full variable domain reads DSGVTQTPKHLITATGQRVTLRCSPRSGDLSVYWYQQSLDQGLQFLIQYYNGEERAKGNILERFSAQQFPDLHSELNLSSLELGDSALYFCASSVAGNTEAFFGQGTRLTVV.

The V and J genes are TRBV7-2 and TRBJ2-5; D perhaps matches TRBD2 (5 bases). The germline gives CDR1 SGHTA, CDR2 FQGNSA. Trimming removed 5 bases at V and 1 base at J, with 11 bases between. The CDR3 is made up of 14 amino acids. The CDR3 DNA reads as TGTGCCAGCAGCCACGGCGGGTCCCAAGAGACCCAGTACTTC. Its protein is CASSHGGSQETQYF.

This clone was seen a few times. The chain combines TRBV4-2 with TRBJ1-5; tentatively, D is TRBD1 (6 bases). Trimming cost V 0 bases and J 7 bases, with 16 bases left between them. This CDR3 comprises 16 residues. The germline gives CDR1 LGHNA, CDR2 YNFKEQ. The CDR3 protein is CASSQDRGEGNQPQHF. The DNA for the CDR3 is TGTGCCAGCAGCCAAGATAGGGGGGAAGGTAACCAGCCCCAGCATTTT.

The chain couples TRBV4-3 to TRBJ2-1; D possibly uses TRBD1 or TRBD2 (6 bases each). Germline assignment: CDR1 LGHNA and CDR2 YSLEER. This CDR3 comprises 17 residues. Deletions cut 4 bases from V and 0 bases from J, with 16 bases between. CDR3 sequence: CASSRIEGGYSYNEQFF. DNA of the CDR3: TGCGCCAGCAGCCGGATTGAGGGGGGATACTCCTACAATGAGCAGTTCTTC.

In this sample, this clone turned up a few times. V gene TRBV11-2 combines with J gene TRBJ2-7, with a possible D match to TRBD2 (6 bases). Germline-derived CDR1 and CDR2 are SGHAT and FQNNGV. V was pared by 2 bases and J by 3 bases, with 14 bases between. The CDR3 has 15 amino acids. CDR3 sequence reads: CASSLRELAGYEQYF. CDR3 in DNA: TGTGCCAGCAGCTTACGTGAACTAGCTGGCTACGAGCAGTACTTC.

This clone was found a few times. The V gene is TRBV5-1, the J gene TRBJ1-1; D may be TRBD1 (5 bases). Germline V gives CDR1 SGHRS, CDR2 YFSETQ. The CDR3 runs 16 residues. V shed 0 bases and J shed 0 bases, with 12 bases lying between them. The CDR3 DNA reads as TGCGCCAGCAGCTTGGCGTCGGCAGGGCTGAACACTGAAGCTTTCTTT. Translation gives CASSLASAGLNTEAFF.

A few counts support this clone. The chain links TRBV5-1 to TRBJ1-1; D unclear. The CDR3 length is 15 residues. V gave up 2 bases and J gave up 6 bases, with 17 bases separating them. Germline loops: CDR1 SGHRS, CDR2 YFSETQ. DNA of the CDR3: TGCGCCAGCAGCTTTGCTTCACGTTCGTTTGCTGAAGCTTTCTTT. Translation: CASSFASRSFAEAFF.

V usage is TRBV28 and J usage is TRBJ2-7; D not resolved. CDR1 MDHEN and CDR2 SYDVKM come from the germline V gene. Trimming removed 6 bases from V and 5 bases from J, with 11 bases in between. The CDR3 has 12 amino acids. The CDR3 loop reads CASSPPLNEQYF. The CDR3 nucleotides are TGTGCCAGCAGCCCCCCCTTGAACGAGCAGTACTTC.